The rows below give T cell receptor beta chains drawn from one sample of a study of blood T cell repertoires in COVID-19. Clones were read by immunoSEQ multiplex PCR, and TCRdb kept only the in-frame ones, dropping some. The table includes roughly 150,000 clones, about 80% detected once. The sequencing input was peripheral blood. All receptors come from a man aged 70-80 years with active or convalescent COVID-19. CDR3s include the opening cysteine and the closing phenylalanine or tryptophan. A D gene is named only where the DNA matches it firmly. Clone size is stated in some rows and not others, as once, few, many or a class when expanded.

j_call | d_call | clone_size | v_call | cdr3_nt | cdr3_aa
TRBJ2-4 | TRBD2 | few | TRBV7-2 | TGTGCCAGCAGCTTAGCCCTAGGGACTACAGTAGCCAAAAACATTCAGTACTTC | CASSLALGTTVAKNIQYF
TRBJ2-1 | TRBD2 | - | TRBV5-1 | TGCGCCAGCAGCTTGGCTAGCGGGGGAGCCTACAATGAGCAGTTCTTC | CASSLASGGAYNEQFF
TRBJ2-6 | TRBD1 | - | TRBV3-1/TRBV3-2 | TGTGCCAGCAGCCGTCAGGGGGTGAGCTCTGGGGCCAACGTCCTGACTTTC | CASSRQGVSSGANVLTF
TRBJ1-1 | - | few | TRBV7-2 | TGTGCCAGCAGCTTAGCCGAGGGGGGGAGGACTGAAGCTTTCTTT | CASSLAEGGRTEAFF
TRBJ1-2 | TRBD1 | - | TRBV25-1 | TGTGCCAGCAGTGGACAGGGAGGCTATGGCTACACCTTC | CASSGQGGYGYTF
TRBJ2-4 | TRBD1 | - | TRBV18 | TGTGCCAGCTCGCCAACAGGGGTGGACATTCAGTACTTC | CASSPTGVDIQYF
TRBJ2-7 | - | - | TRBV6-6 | TGTGCCAGCAGATTCGACGGGAGCTCCTACGAGCAGTACTTC | CASRFDGSSYEQYF
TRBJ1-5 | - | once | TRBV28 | TGTGCCAGCAGCCCAGGGCCTCAGCCCCAGCATTTT | CASSPGPQPQHF
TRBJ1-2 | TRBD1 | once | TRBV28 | TGTGCCAGCAGCAGGGACAGGGGGCGGAGTGGCTACACCTTC | CASSRDRGRSGYTF
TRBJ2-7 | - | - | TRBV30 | TGTGCCTGGACCCGTAAAGCGGGACATGGGGAGCAGTACTTC | CAWTRKAGHGEQYF
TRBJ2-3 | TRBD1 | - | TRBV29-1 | TGCAGCGTTGACAGGGGGAGCCGACTTTGGGCAGATACGCAGTATTTT | CSVDRGSRLWADTQYF
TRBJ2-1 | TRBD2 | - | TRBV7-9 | TGTGCCAGCAGCCTCGGACTAGCGGGGACCCACTACAATGAGCAGTTCTTC | CASSLGLAGTHYNEQFF
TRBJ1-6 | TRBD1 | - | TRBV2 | TGTGCCAGCAGTGAAGCCCGGACAGGGGGCGGTTCACCCCTCCACTTT | CASSEARTGGGSPLHF
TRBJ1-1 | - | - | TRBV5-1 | TGCGCCAGCAGCTTGAGCAAGAACACTGAAGCTTTCTTT | CASSLSKNTEAFF
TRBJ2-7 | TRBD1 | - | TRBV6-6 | TGTGCCAGCAGTTACGGAGGCAGGGGGCAGGACGAGCAGTACTTC | CASSYGGRGQDEQYF
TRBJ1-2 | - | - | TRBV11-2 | TGTGCCAGCAGCTTCGAGCTAGACTATGGCTACACCTTC | CASSFELDYGYTF
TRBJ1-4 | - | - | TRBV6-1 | TGTGCCAGCAGTGAATTGGAGGGGGGGATAGGTAAACTGTTTTTT | CASSELEGGIGKLFF
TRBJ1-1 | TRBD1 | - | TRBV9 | TGTGCCAGCAACCCAGGGGGGAACACTGAAGCTTTCTTT | CASNPGGNTEAFF
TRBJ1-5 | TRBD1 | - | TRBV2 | TGTGCCAGCAGTGAGGGACAGGGGGAGCAGCCCCAGCATTTT | CASSEGQGEQPQHF
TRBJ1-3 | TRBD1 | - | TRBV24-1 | TGTGCCACCAGTGAAACGGGACAGTTCTTCGGAAACACCATATATTTT | CATSETGQFFGNTIYF
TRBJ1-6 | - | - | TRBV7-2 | TGTGCCAGCAGCATCAGGGTGTCCTATAATTCACCCCTCCACTTT | CASSIRVSYNSPLHF
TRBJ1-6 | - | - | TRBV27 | TGTGCCAGCAGTTTAAGGGAGGGGGGTTCGGCACCCCTCCACTTT | CASSLREGGSAPLHF
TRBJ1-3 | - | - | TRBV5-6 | TGTGCCAGCAGCTTGAGGGGGAGCGTCTCTGGAAACACCATATATTTT | CASSLRGSVSGNTIYF
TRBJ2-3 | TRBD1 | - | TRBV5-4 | TGTGCCAGCAGACCCGACAGGGCCACAGATACGCAGTATTTT | CASRPDRATDTQYF
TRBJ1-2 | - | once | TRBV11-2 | TGTGCCAGCAGCCGTTGGGGGGGCGCCTATGGCTACACCTTC | CASSRWGGAYGYTF
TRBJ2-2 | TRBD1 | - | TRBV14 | TGTGCCAGCAGCCCAGATAGGGGGCGAGGGACCGGGGAGCTGTTTTTT | CASSPDRGRGTGELFF
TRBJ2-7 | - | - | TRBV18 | TGTGCCAGCTCACCACCCGGCGCGGGAACCTACGAGCAGTACTTC | CASSPPGAGTYEQYF
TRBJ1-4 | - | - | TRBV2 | TGTGCCAGTCGCTACAGGGACTACGAAAAACTGTTTTTT | CASRYRDYEKLFF
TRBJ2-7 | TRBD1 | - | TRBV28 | TGTGCCAGCAGCCCCATTGACAGGGGCTACGAGCAGTACTTC | CASSPIDRGYEQYF
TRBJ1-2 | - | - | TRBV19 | TGTGCCGCCGATCGGGGGGACTATGGCTACACCTTC | CAADRGDYGYTF
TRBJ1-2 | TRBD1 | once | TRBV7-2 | TGTGCCAGCAGCCTGGACAGGGGACCGTATGGCTACACCTTC | CASSLDRGPYGYTF
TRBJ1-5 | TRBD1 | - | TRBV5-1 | TGCGCCAGCAGCTTCGGGACAGGGGGCATGGGCAATCAGCCCCAGCATTTT | CASSFGTGGMGNQPQHF
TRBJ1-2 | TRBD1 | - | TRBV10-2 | TGCGCCAGCAGGAGGGACAGCCATTATGGCTACACCTTC | CASRRDSHYGYTF
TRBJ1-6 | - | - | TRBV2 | TGTGCCAGCACATGGGGAGCCTCCTATAATTCACCCCTCCACTTT | CASTWGASYNSPLHF
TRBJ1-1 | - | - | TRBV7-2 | TGTGCCAGCAGCTTGCAGGGCCTGAACACTGAAGCTTTCTTT | CASSLQGLNTEAFF
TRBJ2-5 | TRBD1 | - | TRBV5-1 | TGCGCCAGCAGCGGACAGGGGGCCCAAGAGACCCAGTACTTC | CASSGQGAQETQYF
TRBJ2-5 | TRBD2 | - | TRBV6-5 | TGTGCCAGCTTGGACGGGACTAAAGAGACCCAGTACTTC | CASLDGTKETQYF
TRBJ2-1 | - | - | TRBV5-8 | TGTGCCAGCAGCTTGCTCGATGAGCAGTTCTTC | CASSLLDEQFF
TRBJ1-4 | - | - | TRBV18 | TGTGCCAGCTCTCCCCCCACAGGAACTAATGAAAAACTGTTTTTT | CASSPPTGTNEKLFF
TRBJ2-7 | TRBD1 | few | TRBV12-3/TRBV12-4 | TGTGCCAGCAGTTTTGGGACAGCATACGAGCAGTACTTC | CASSFGTAYEQYF
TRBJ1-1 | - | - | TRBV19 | TGTGCCAGTAGTGCCCCCCTCCGGGGGATCAGCACTGAAGCTTTCTTT | CASSAPLRGISTEAFF
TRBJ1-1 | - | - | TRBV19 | TGTGCCAGTAGTCGGGGCAGGGGCACTGAAGCTTTCTTT | CASSRGRGTEAFF
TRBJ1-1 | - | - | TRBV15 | TGTGCCACCAGCAGGTTCGGGACACTACATGAAGCTTTCTTT | CATSRFGTLHEAFF
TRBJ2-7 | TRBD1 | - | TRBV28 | TGTGCCAGCTGGGGCTCGGGGACAGGGTCGGATGACGAGCAGTACTTC | CASWGSGTGSDDEQYF
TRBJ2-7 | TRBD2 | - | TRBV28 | TGTGCCAGCAGATTGACTAGCGGGAGGGCCACGAGCTCCTACGAGCAGTACTTC | CASRLTSGRATSSYEQYF
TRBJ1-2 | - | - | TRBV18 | TGTGCCAGCTCACCCTCGCGGGGGGTGCGCTATGGCTACACCTTC | CASSPSRGVRYGYTF
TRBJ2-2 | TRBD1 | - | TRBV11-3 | TGTGCCAGCAGCCTAGGACAGGGGGCGACCGGGGAGCTGTTTTTT | CASSLGQGATGELFF
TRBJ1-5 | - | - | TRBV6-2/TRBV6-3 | TGTGCCAGCAGCCCCCCCACCGGGGAGAGTCAGCCCCAGCATTTT | CASSPPTGESQPQHF